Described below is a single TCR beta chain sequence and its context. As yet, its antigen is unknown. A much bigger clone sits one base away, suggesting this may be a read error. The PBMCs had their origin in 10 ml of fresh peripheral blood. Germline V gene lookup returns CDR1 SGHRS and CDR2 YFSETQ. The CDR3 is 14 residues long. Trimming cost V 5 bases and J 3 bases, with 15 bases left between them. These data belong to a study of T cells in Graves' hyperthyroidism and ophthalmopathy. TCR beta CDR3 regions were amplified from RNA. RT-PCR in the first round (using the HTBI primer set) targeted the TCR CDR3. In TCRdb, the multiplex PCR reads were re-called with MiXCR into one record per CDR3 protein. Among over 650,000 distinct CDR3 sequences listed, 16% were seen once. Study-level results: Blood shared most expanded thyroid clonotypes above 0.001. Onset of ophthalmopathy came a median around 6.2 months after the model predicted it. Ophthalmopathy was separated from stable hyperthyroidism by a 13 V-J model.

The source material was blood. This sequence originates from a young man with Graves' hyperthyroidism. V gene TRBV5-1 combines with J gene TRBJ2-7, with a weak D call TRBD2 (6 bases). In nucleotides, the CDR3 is TGCGCCAGCAGAGGATGGGTTAGCGGCTACGAGCAGTACTTC. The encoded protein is CASRGWVSGYEQYF.